This T cell receptor beta chain was captured by sequencing in a study of cytomegalovirus exposure and HLA in healthy donors (dated by TCRdb to 2017 to 2019). About the full investigation: An earlier analysis of 550 to 700 of the donors reported more than 250 Gb of sequence data and roughly 100 million unique TCR beta sequences from about 180 million T cells. Approximately 310 gigabases of sequencing data and approximately 85 million unique TCR sequences were included in an early release covering roughly 700 HLA-typed donors. Of the 350 to 400 genotyped donors, approximately 83% fell in the genetic ancestry cluster associated with self-reported Caucasian donors. The study aimed to test whether cataloging public T cell receptors could reveal signatures of past pathogen exposure. The T cell repertoires of some 670 subjects were profiled by immunosequencing and related to cytomegalovirus serostatus. A separate validation cohort of 90 to 150 different subjects was used in addition to the roughly 700-subject first cohort. High-throughput TCR immunosequencing, statistical association of individual TCRs with disease status, and machine learning were combined to predict cytomegalovirus infection status. A later analysis re-analyzed previously published TCR beta repertoires from roughly 600 donors and added high-resolution HLA genotyping to study TCR occurrence patterns. Rather than using new phenotypic data, the later analysis identified candidate immune exposures from TCR beta sequences and from how often those sequences occurred across donors. To decide whether each TCR beta V gene segment behaved as functional or pseudogenic, an earlier analysis of approximately 620 of the donors relied on high-throughput TCR beta sequencing. Donor age, sex, ethnicity and CMV serostatus were compiled together with the repertoire data. In a later genetic analysis, genome-wide SNP genotypes for about three fifths of the roughly 670 donors were used, and that subset was treated as a discovery cohort. All discovery cohort repertoires had been generated using a single sequencing platform. Both class I and class II loci were covered by HLA typing, at four-digit resolution. The number of typed donors differed by locus: roughly 629-640 for A, B, C, DRB1 and DQB1; 500 to 550 for DQA1; around 610 for DPA1; and about 450 for DPB1. Because of strong linkage in the cohort, five DR-DQ haplotypes were treated as single units for association and clustering. Across 398 genotyped donors of the cohort, an average of roughly 230,000 unique TCR beta nucleotide sequences per donor were sequenced, and 15% to 20% of those sequences were non-productive.

Library preparation used the immunoSEQ multiplex PCR assay. The multiplex PCR relied on a mix of 60 forward primers for TCR Vbeta segments and 13 reverse primers for TCR Jbeta segments. A multiplex PCR assay on genomic DNA amplified the CDR3 region of rearranged TCR beta genes. Amplified TCR beta libraries were sequenced as 87-base-pair reads on the Illumina HiSeq System. Per the authors' processing: In a later analysis, some 80 million unique TCR beta chains were counted across the 500 to 850 repertoires, and roughly 11 million of these chains were shared by at least two donors. Raw reads were error-corrected and collapsed into unique sequences with a nearest-neighbor algorithm that merged closely related sequences to remove PCR and sequencing errors. V, D and J gene segments were assigned by aligning CDR3 sequences to IMGT reference sequences. For a sequence to be retained, a match of at least six nucleotides was required to both a V gene segment and a J gene segment. A rearrangement was called productive if the CDR3 had no stop codons and remained in frame with V and J, and every other rearrangement was called non-productive. CDR3 was defined by IMGT convention, running from the second conserved V-encoded cysteine to the conserved J-encoded phenylalanine. The earlier analysis of some 600 of the donors excluded sequences that lacked an unambiguous match to a single V gene segment. In an earlier analysis of about 590 of the donors, a V segment was called functional when productive rearrangements were above 56.7%, and segregating when the standard deviation between donors exceeded 5%. A statistical classification framework was developed to diagnose cytomegalovirus status using the catalog of TCR beta chain sequences. In a later analysis, V and J genes were assigned by comparing TCR nucleotide sequences against IMGT/GENE-DB human TR gene sequences. In a later analysis, CDR3 sequences and most-parsimonious VDJ recombination scenarios were assigned using the TCRdist pipeline. In a later analysis, every TCR beta chain was defined by the combination of its CDR3 amino acid sequence and its V-gene family, and reads without a unique V-gene family were dropped. In a later analysis, nearly 600 highly shared, low-generation-probability nucleotide sequences were removed to address suspected cross-contamination and a sequencing artifact. In a later analysis, a clonal expansion index for each public chain was calculated from normalized within-repertoire ranks of inferred template counts. In a later analysis, generation probabilities were computed with a VDJ recombination model fitted to out-of-frame rearrangements, and the resulting probabilities were checked against IGoR. In a later analysis, hypergeometric tests were used to score TCR-TCR, TCR-HLA and TCR-CMV co-occurrence, with a repertoire-size bias correction applied to TCR pairs. To estimate false discovery rates, a later analysis permuted the HLA or CMV assignments 20 times. In a later analysis, co-occurring TCRs were grouped with DBSCAN, and TCRdist sequence similarity was added when clustering was performed within HLA-allele-positive subsets. For co-occurrence clustering, repertoires with fewer than 30,000 or more than 120,000 public chains were excluded, along with a handful of repertoires with anomalous nucleotide sharing. Here the immuneACCESS table is served through TCRdb, limited to in-frame sequences with V and J called. Missing clones are a known gap in these copies; in checked studies unresolved V genes cover under half, and the rest lacks a known reason. Clonal size and the V and J genes are those of that table, whereas D and trimming came from the DNA. Counted in this sample were under 200,000 clones; around 75% of them appeared once. The ten top clones hold about 7.7% of the sample.

The cohort was made up of 666 healthy bone marrow donors. At the time of sampling, every cohort member was nominally healthy, though immune exposures that went unrecorded were likely present. The donor was CMV seropositive and belonged to the group of over 250 seropositive cohort members. Each donor provided a peripheral blood sample, and peripheral blood mononuclear cells were used for TCR beta sequencing. The Qiagen DNeasy Blood Extraction Kit was used to extract genomic DNA from the blood cell samples. The germline V gene encodes CDR1 LNHDA and CDR2 SQIVND (reference sequence). V lost 5 bases and J lost 4 bases; the stretch between them is 12 bases long. The CDR3 starts with the cysteine, ends with the phenylalanine, and has 14 residues. Only the CDR3 region is kept as DNA, spanning 42 bases read in frame from base 1. Findings and caveats that apply to the study as a whole: Roughly uniform sequencing depth across donors was assumed in presence/absence analyses, although this assumption may not hold. Because counts were too low, 15 to 20 rarely observed V segments, including chromosome 9 orphons, were excluded from the earlier analysis of around 640 of the donors. Several of the top co-occurrence clusters appeared to be linked to parvovirus B19, influenza, CMV and Epstein-Barr virus, according to a later analysis. Across donors, most TCR sequences were observed very rarely, whereas some public TCRs were present in many individuals. It was suggested by the authors that the approach could potentially be generalized to other disease states and immunological phenotypes. A cluster of highly shared sequence variants was judged likely to be a technical artifact of the sequencing pipeline. A later analysis associated about 16,000 TCR beta sequences with specific HLA alleles at a false discovery rate of 0.05. For the cohort, immune exposure information was limited to CMV serostatus. The study listed 150 to 200 TCR beta chains as associated with cytomegalovirus. In vitro tests confirmed that three of the cytomegalovirus-associated TCR beta chains recognize cytomegalovirus antigens. An earlier analysis of some 560 of the donors showed that most TCR beta V segments appeared in productive rearrangements either about 87% or about 30% of the time, which broadly matched IMGT annotations. A further reported finding was that TCR beta sequences accurately predicted the HLA-A and HLA-B alleles for most subjects in the first cohort. According to a later analysis, TCR association rates differed among HLA loci, with DRB1 alleles showing the most associated TCRs and HLA-C alleles showing the fewest. A later analysis found that HLA-associated TCR beta chains were more clonally expanded and had lower generation probabilities than equally common non-associated chains. Only TCR beta chains were sequenced in this cohort, and the absence of alpha or paired-chain data limited detectable features. Because the 87-base-pair reads could not distinguish some IMGT-functional V segments, including TRBV6-2 and TRBV6-3, those segments were excluded. When HLA alleles, especially DR and DQ, strongly co-occurred, attributing TCR associations to individual alleles was difficult. In both the original and validation cohorts, the classifier was reported to diagnose cytomegalovirus status with high specificity and sensitivity. In a later analysis, most CMV-associated TCR beta chains were found to appear HLA-restricted, with HLA associations seemingly driven largely by CMV exposure. Linkage disequilibrium might explain the correlated functional status among segregating V segments, but an unknown experimental factor could not be ruled out. Because some donors lacked HLA typing at each locus, the association tests relied only on the typed subset. According to a later genetic analysis, donors in an Asian-associated ancestry cluster had fewer N-insertions in productive TCRs than the approximately 630-donor mean. A later genetic analysis associated a missense DCLRE1C variant with V-gene and J-gene trimming of TCR beta chains, and an independent cohort replicated the association.

This clone was observed a single time. Its target antigen remains unknown. Per-base qualities were not stored, and no clone one base away is much larger. Specimen: PBMCs. The sequence is built from TRBV19 and TRBJ1-5; TRBD1 is a possible D gene, resting on 5 matching bases. The receptor was derived from a woman in her thirties or forties in good health and CMV-seropositive. The CDR3 amino acid sequence is: CASSSGRGNQPQHF. DNA sequence: TGTGCCAGTAGTTCGGGACGGGGGAATCAGCCCCAGCATTTT.